The TCR beta chain described here comes from a study of OX40 agonist ivuxolimab in advanced cancers. Clones were sequenced by immunoSEQ multiplex PCR, and TCRdb holds only the in-frame ones, with some missing. This sample carries some 90,000 clones, approximately 90% of them seen once, and the ten largest clones take 0.9% to 1.2%. Individuals having autoimmune disease history or systemic immunosuppression were not enrolled. V gave up 1 base and J gave up 6 bases; unmatched junction bases: 8. In germline, CDR1 is LGHNA, CDR2 YSLEER. This CDR3 is built from 17 residues. The material sequenced was CD4+ or CD8+ T cells sorted from blood, taken in a trial of the OX40 agonist ivuxolimab. This sequence was found in an adult with an advanced solid tumor such as melanoma, head and neck, liver or kidney cancer. The J gene is TRBJ2-3, the V gene TRBV4-3, with TRBD2 matching 12 bases. CDR3 protein: CASSQAGLAGMLDTQYF. The CDR3 DNA is TGCGCCAGCAGCCAAGCTGGACTAGCGGGAATGTTGGATACGCAGTATTTT.